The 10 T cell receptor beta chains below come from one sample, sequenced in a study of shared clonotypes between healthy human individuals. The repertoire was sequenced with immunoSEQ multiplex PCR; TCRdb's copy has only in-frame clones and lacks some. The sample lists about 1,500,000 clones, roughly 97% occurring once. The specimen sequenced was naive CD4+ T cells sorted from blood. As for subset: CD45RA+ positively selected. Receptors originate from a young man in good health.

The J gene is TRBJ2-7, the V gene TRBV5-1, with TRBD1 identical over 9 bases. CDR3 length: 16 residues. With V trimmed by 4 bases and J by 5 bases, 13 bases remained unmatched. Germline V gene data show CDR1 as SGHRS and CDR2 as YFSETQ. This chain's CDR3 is CASSPIPTGGFNEQYF. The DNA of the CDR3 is TGCGCCAGCAGCCCCATCCCGACAGGGGGTTTTAACGAGCAGTACTTC. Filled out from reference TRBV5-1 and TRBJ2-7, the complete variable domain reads KAGVTQTPRYLIKTRGQQVTLSCSPISGHRSVSWYQQTPGQGLQFLFEYFSETQRNKGNFPGRFSGRQFSNSRSEMNVSTLELGDSALYLCASSPIPTGGFNEQYFGPGTRLTVT.

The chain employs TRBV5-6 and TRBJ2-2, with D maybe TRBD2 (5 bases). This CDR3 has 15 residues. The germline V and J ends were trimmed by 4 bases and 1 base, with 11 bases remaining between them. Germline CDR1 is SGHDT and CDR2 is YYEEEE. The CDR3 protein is CASSLLGENTGELFF. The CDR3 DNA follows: TGTGCCAGCAGCCTGCTCGGGGAGAACACCGGGGAGCTGTTTTTT. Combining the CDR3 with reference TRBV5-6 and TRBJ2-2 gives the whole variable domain DAGVTQSPTHLIKTRGQQVTLRCSPKSGHDTVSWYQQALGQGPQFIFQYYEEEERQRGNFPDRFSGHQFPNYSSELNVNALLLGDSALYLCASSLLGENTGELFFGEGSRLTVL.

CDR3 DNA sequence: TGTGCCAGCAGCTTAGCTCTAGCGGGAGCATCGGATACGCAGTATTTT. Encoded protein: CASSLALAGASDTQYF. V usage is TRBV7-9 and J usage is TRBJ2-3; 10 nucleotides align to TRBD2. J gave up 6 bases and V 0 bases, and 6 bases lay outside the gene matches. Germline V gene sequence: CDR1 SEHNR, CDR2 FQNEAQ (reference sequence). The CDR3 extends over 16 amino acids.

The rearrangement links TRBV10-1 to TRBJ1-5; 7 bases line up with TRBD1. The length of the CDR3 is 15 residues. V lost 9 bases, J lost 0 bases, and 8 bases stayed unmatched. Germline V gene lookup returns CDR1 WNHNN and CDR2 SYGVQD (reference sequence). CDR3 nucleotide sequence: TGCGCCAGATATAGACAGGGTTATAGCAATCAGCCCCAGCATTTT. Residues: CARYRQGYSNQPQHF.

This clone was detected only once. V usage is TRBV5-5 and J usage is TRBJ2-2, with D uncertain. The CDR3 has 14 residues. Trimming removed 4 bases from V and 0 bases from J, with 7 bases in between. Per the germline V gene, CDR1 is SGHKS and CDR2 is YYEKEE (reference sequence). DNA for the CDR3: TGTGCCAGCAGCAGCTATTCGAACACCGGGGAGCTGTTTTTT. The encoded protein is CASSSYSNTGELFF.

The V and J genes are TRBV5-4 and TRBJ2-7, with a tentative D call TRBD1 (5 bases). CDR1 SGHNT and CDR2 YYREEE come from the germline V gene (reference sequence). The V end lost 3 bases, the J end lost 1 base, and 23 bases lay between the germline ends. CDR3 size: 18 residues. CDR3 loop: CASSSSAAPPGWSYEQYF. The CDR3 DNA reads TGTGCCAGCAGCTCTTCCGCCGCTCCTCCAGGGTGGTCCTACGAGCAGTACTTC.

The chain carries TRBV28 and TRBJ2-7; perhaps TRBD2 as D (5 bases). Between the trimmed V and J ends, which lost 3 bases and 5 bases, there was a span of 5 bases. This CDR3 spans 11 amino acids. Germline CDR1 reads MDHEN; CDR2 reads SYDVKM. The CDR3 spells CASSFGDEQYF. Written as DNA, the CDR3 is TGTGCCAGCAGTTTCGGGGACGAGCAGTACTTC.

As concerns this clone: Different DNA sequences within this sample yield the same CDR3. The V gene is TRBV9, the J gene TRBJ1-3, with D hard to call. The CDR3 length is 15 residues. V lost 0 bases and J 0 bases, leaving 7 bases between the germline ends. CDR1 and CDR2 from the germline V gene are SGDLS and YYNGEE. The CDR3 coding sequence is TGTGCCAGCAGCGTAGAAGGGATCTCTGGAAACACCATATATTTT. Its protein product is CASSVEGISGNTIYF.

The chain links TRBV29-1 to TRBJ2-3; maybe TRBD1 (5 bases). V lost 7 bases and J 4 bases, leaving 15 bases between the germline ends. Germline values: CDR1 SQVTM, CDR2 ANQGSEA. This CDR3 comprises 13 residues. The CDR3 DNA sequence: TGCAGCGCCTCCTGGGGCATAGCAGATACGCAGTATTTT. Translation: CSASWGIADTQYF.

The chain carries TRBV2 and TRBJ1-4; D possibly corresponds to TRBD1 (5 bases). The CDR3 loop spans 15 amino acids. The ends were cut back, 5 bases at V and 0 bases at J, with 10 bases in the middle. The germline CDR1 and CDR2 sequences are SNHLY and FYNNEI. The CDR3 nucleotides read TGTGCCAGCAGTCCCCCGACAGCAACTAATGAAAAACTGTTTTTT. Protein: CASSPPTATNEKLFF.